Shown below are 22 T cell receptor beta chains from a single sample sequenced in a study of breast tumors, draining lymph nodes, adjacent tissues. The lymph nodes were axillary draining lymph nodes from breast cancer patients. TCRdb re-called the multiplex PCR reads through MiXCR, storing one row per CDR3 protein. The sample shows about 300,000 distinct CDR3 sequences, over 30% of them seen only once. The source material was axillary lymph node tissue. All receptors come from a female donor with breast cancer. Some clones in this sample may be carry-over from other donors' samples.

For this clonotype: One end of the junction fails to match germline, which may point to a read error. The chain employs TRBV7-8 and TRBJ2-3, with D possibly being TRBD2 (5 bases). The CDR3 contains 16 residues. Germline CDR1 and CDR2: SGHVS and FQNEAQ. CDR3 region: CASSPSTSGITDMQYF. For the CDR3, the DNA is TGTGCCAGCAGCCCTTCGACCAGCGGAATCACAGATATGCAGTATTTT.

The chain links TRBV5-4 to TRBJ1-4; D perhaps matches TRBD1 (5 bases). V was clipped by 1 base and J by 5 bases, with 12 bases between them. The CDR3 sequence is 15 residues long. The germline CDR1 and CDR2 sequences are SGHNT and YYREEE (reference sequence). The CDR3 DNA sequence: TGTGCCAGCAGCTTGCGTCGGGGGTACAATGAAAAACTGTTTTTT. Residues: CASSLRRGYNEKLFF. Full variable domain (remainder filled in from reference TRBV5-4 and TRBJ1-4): ETGVTQSPTHLIKTRGQQVTLRCSSQSGHNTVSWYQQALGQGPQFIFQYYREEENGRGNFPPRFSGLQFPNYSSELNVNALELDDSALYLCASSLRRGYNEKLFFGSGTQLSVL.

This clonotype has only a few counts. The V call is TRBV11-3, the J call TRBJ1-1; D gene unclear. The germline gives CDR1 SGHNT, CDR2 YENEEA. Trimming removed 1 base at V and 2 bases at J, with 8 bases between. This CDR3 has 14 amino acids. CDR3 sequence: CASSLGLVNTEAFF. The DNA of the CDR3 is TGTGCCAGCAGCTTAGGGTTAGTAAACACTGAAGCTTTCTTT. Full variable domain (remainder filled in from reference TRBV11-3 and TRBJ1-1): EAGVVQSPRYKIIEKKQPVAFWCNPISGHNTLYWYLQNLGQGPELLIRYENEEAVDDSQLPKDRFSAERLKGVDSTLKIQPAELGDSAVYLCASSLGLVNTEAFFGQGTRLTVV.

CDR3 in amino acids: CASRKKFTETQYF. In DNA, the CDR3 is TGTGCCAGCAGAAAAAAGTTCACAGAGACCCAGTACTTC. The J gene is TRBJ2-5, the V gene TRBV2; no reliable D call. CDR3 length equals 13 residues. The V gene's germline CDR1 is SNHLY and CDR2 FYNNEI. V gave up 6 bases and J gave up 4 bases, with 12 bases separating them.

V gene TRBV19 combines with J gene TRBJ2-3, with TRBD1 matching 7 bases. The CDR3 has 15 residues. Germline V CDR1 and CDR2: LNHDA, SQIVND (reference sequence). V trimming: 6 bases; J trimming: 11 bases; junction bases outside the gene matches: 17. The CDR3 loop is CASRSLGQPYNEQYF. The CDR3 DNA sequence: TGTGCCAGTAGATCTTTGGGACAGCCCTACAATGAGCAGTATTTT.

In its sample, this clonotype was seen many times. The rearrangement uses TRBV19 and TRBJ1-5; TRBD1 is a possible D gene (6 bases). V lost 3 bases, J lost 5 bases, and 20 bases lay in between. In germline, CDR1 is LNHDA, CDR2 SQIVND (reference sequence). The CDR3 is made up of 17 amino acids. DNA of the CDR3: TGTGCCAGTAGTATCACCGGGGGCAGACCAGGGGATCAGCCCCAGCATTTT. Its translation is CASSITGGRPGDQPQHF.

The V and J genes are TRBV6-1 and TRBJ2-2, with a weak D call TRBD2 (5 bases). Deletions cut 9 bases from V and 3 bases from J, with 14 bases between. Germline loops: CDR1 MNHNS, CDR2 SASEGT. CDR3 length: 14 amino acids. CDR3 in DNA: TGTGCCAGTCGGGGAATTGGGTACACCGGGGAGCTGTTTTTT. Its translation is CASRGIGYTGELFF.

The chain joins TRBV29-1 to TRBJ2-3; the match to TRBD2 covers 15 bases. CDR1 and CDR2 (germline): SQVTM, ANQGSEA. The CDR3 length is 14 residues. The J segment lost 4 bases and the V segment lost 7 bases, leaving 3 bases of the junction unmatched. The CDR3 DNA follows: TGCAGCGGTGGACTAGCGGGAGGGTCAGATACGCAGTATTTT. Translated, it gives CSGGLAGGSDTQYF.

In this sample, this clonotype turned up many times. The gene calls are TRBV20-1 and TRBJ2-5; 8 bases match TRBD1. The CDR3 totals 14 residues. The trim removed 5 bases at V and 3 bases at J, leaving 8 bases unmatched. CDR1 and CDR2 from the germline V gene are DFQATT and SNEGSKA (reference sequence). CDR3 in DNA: TGCAGTGCTGGGGTGACAGGGGCTAAAGAGACCCAGTACTTC. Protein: CSAGVTGAKETQYF.

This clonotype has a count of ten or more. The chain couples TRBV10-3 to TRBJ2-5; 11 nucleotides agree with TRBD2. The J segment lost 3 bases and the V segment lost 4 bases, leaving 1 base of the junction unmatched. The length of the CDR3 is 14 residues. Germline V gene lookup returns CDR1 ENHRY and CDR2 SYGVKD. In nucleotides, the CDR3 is TGTGCCATCAGTGGGGGACTAGCGGAAGAGACCCAGTACTTC. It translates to CAISGGLAEETQYF.

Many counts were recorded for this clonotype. This chain's CDR3 is CASSFYGGYEQYF. Here the CDR3 DNA reads TGTGCCAGCAGCTTCTATGGGGGCTACGAGCAGTACTTC. The chain employs TRBV7-9 and TRBJ2-7; the D gene could be TRBD1 or TRBD2 (5 bases each). Germline V gene sequence: CDR1 SEHNR, CDR2 FQNEAQ (reference sequence). The CDR3 extends over 13 amino acids. Trimming removed 3 bases at V and 3 bases at J, with 9 bases between.

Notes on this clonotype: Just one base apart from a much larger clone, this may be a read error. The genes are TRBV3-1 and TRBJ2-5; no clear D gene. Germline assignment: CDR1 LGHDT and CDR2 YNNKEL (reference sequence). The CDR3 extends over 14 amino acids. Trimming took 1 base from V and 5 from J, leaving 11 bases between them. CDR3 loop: CASSQGPQKETQYF. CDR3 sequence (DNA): TGTGCCAGCAGCCAAGGTCCACAGAAGGAGACCCAGTACTTC.

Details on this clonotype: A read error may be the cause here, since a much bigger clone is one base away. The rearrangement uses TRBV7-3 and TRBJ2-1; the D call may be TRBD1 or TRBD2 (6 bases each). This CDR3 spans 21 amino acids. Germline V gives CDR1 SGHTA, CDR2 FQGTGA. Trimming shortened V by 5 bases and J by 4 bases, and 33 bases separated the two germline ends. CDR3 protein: CASSPFCNAGGPKTPYNEQFF. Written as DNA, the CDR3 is TGTGCCAGCAGCCCCTTCTGCAACGCTGGGGGGCCCAAAACGCCATACAATGAGCAGTTCTTC.

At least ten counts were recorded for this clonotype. The CDR3 is CASNTGQGQDTQYF. CDR3 coding DNA: TGTGCCAGCAATACGGGACAGGGTCAAGATACGCAGTATTTT. The chain employs TRBV9 and TRBJ2-3, with 9 bases aligning to TRBD1. Germline V gene data show CDR1 as SGDLS and CDR2 as YYNGEE. CDR3 size: 14 residues. J lost 5 bases, V lost 6 bases, and 7 bases had no gene match.

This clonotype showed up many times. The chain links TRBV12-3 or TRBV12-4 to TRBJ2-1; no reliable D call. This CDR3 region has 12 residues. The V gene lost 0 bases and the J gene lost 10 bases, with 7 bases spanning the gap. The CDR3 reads CASSLAVGEQFF. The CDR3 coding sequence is TGTGCCAGCAGTTTAGCGGTAGGAGAGCAGTTCTTC.

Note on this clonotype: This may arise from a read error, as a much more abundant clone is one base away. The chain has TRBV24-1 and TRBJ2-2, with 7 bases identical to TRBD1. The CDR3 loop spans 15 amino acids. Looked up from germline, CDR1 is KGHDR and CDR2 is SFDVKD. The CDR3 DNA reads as TGTGCCATCAGTGATTTACAGGGGATGGCCGGGGAGCTGTTTTTT. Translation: CAISDLQGMAGELFF.

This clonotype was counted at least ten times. The CDR3 region has the DNA TGCGCCAGCAGCTCTCGGGACGTTCAAGAGACCCAGTACTTC. Translating gives CASSSRDVQETQYF. The chain is built from TRBV5-1 and TRBJ2-5, with D possibly called TRBD1 or TRBD2 (5 bases each). Trimming took 3 bases from V and 2 from J, leaving 11 bases between them. Germline V gene sequence: CDR1 SGHRS, CDR2 YFSETQ. The CDR3 has 14 residues.

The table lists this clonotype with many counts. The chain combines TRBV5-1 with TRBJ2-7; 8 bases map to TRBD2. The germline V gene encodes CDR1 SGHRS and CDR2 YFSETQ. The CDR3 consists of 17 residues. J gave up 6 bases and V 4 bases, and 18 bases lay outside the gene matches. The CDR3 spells CASSEGLAKDPPSEQYF. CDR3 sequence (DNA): TGCGCCAGCAGCGAAGGACTAGCTAAGGACCCCCCCTCCGAGCAGTACTTC. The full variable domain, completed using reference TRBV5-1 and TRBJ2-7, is KAGVTQTPRYLIKTRGQQVTLSCSPISGHRSVSWYQQTPGQGLQFLFEYFSETQRNKGNFPGRFSGRQFSNSRSEMNVSTLELGDSALYLCASSEGLAKDPPSEQYFGPGTRLTVT.

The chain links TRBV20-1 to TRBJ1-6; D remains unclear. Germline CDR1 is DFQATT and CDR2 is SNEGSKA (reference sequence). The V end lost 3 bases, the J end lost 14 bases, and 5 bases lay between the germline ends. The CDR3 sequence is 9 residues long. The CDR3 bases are TGCAGTGCTAGCGGGGCCCTCCACTTT. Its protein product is CSASGALHF.

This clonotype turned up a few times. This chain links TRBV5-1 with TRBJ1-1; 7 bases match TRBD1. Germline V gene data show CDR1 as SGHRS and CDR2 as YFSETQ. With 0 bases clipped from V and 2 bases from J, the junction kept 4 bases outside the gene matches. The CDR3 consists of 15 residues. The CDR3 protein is CASSLAGTVNTEAFF. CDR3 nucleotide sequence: TGCGCCAGCAGCTTGGCGGGGACAGTTAACACTGAAGCTTTCTTT.

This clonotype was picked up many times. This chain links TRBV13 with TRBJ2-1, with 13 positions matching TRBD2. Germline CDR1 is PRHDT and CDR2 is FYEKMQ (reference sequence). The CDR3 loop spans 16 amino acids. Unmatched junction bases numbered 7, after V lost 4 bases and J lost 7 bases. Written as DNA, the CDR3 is TGTGCCAGCAGCTCTAGGACTAGCGGGAGTGAGAATGAGCAGTTCTTC. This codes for CASSSRTSGSENEQFF.

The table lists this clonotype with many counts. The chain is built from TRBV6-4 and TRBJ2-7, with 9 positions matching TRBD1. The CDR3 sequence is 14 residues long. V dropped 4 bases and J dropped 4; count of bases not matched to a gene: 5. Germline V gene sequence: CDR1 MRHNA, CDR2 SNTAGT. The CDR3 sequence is CASSGQGGRYEQYF. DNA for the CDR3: TGTGCCAGCAGTGGACAGGGGGGAAGGTACGAGCAGTACTTC.